This paragraph covers one T cell receptor (beta chain) sequence. This specimen belongs to a study of T cells in Graves' hyperthyroidism and ophthalmopathy. Per germline, CDR1 SNHLY and CDR2 FYNNEI. This CDR3 has 13 amino acids. Trimming pared 7 bases from V and 4 bases from J, leaving 13 bases between. The CDR3 regions of TCR beta were amplified from RNA transcripts. The TCR CDR3 was amplified in a first-round RT-PCR using the HTBI primer set. From the multiplex PCR reads, TCRdb called clonotypes with MiXCR, one entry per CDR3 protein. The profile covers approximately 360,000 distinct CDR3 sequences, with roughly 25% appearing a single time and more than 60% taken by the ten largest. PBMCs were collected from an approximately 9.3 ml volume of fresh peripheral blood.

The TCR originated in a man in his fifties or sixties with Graves' hyperthyroidism. The rearrangement uses TRBV2 and TRBJ1-1; the D gene is possibly TRBD1 (6 bases). Sequences were obtained from blood. The CDR3 here is CASTSQGSTEAFF. CDR3 DNA: TGTGCCAGCACGAGCCAGGGGAGCACTGAAGCTTTCTTT.